The next 30 T cell receptor beta chains were all read from a single sample in a study of cytomegalovirus exposure and HLA in healthy donors. With 60 Vbeta and 13 Jbeta primers, the PCR was carried out. Generated by immunoSEQ multiplex PCR, the TCRdb table keeps only in-frame clones and is missing some. Altogether around 240,000 clones are present, 82% being singletons, with the ten largest covering 5.4%. The sequenced material came from PBMCs. The receptors here all came from a woman in her thirties or forties in good health and CMV-seropositive.

V gene TRBV18 combines with J gene TRBJ1-1, with TRBD1 matching over 8 bases. V shed 4 bases and J 4 bases; nucleotides not matched to a gene: 11. Looked up from germline, CDR1 is KGHSH and CDR2 is LQKENI. The CDR3 runs 16 residues. CDR3 sequence reads: CASSHSGGRRSTEAFF. In nucleotides, the CDR3 is TGTGCCAGCTCACACTCAGGGGGCCGGCGGAGCACTGAAGCTTTCTTT.

The rearrangement links TRBV4-1 to TRBJ2-2; tentative D call: TRBD1 (6 bases). Germline V gene sequence: CDR1 MGHRA, CDR2 YSYEKL. V shed 3 bases and J shed 0 bases, with 17 bases lying between them. This CDR3 comprises 18 residues. The CDR3 DNA follows: TGCGCCAGCAGCCAGGAAACGACAGGCTTCGCGAACACCGGGGAGCTGTTTTTT. Encoded protein: CASSQETTGFANTGELFF.

The table lists this clone with a few counts. Sequence at one end of the junction differs from germline and may be a read error. This sequence joins TRBV7-9 and TRBJ2-2; D unclear. The CDR3 sequence is 12 residues long. Germline loops: CDR1 SEHNR, CDR2 FQNEAQ (reference sequence). For the CDR3, the DNA is TGTTCCAGCAGCTTGGTAGCCGGGGAGCTGTTTTTT. Protein product: CSSSLVAGELFF.

The chain couples TRBV5-1 to TRBJ2-3; 10 nucleotides agree with TRBD2. Germline-derived CDR1 and CDR2 are SGHRS and YFSETQ. The CDR3 contains 16 residues. J was trimmed by 0 bases and V by 4 bases; bases with no gene match: 5. The DNA for the CDR3 is TGCGCCAGCAGCATGAGGACTAGCGGAAGCACAGATACGCAGTATTTT. Translation: CASSMRTSGSTDTQYF.

J is TRBJ1-1 and V is TRBV7-9; no clear D gene. In germline, CDR1 is SEHNR, CDR2 FQNEAQ (reference sequence). The CDR3 sequence is 14 residues long. Trimming stripped 5 bases from V and 1 base from J, with 11 bases between. The CDR3 sequence is CASSPRVENTEAFF. In nucleotides, the CDR3 is TGTGCCAGCAGCCCGAGGGTAGAGAACACTGAAGCTTTCTTT.

The chain employs TRBV11-3 and TRBJ2-4; D may be TRBD1 (6 bases). Looked up from germline, CDR1 is SGHNT and CDR2 is YENEEA. CDR3 length: 14 residues. The V end lost 1 base, the J end lost 6 bases, and 10 bases lay between the germline ends. The CDR3 region is CASSLGQTGNIQYF. In DNA, the CDR3 is TGTGCCAGCAGCTTAGGCCAGACAGGAAACATTCAGTACTTC.

V usage is TRBV27 and J usage is TRBJ1-4; D unclear. The CDR3 contains 10 residues. V lost 7 bases to trimming and J lost 6 bases, with 3 bases between them. Germline CDR1 MNHEY, CDR2 SMNVEV (reference sequence). The CDR3 nucleotides read TGTGCCAGCACTGATGAAAAACTGTTTTTT. The encoded protein is CASTDEKLFF.

The genes are TRBV6-5 and TRBJ2-7, with 8 bases identical to TRBD2. This CDR3 contains 15 residues. J gave up 4 bases and V 5 bases, and 10 bases lay outside the gene matches. Germline CDR1 MNHEY, CDR2 SVGAGI. The CDR3 nucleotides read TGTGCCAGCAGTGCCAATATAGCGGGAAGGTACGAGCAGTACTTC. This translates into CASSANIAGRYEQYF.

This clone was recorded only once. The chain couples TRBV18 to TRBJ1-1; D perhaps matches TRBD1 (5 bases). The CDR3 totals 15 residues. V was cut by 2 bases and J by 2 bases, with 12 bases left in between. CDR1 is KGHSH and CDR2 is LQKENI in the germline V gene. The CDR3 loop reads CASSPSRRGNTEAFF. The CDR3 DNA follows: TGTGCCAGCTCACCAAGCAGAAGGGGAAACACTGAAGCTTTCTTT. The whole variable domain, remainder taken from reference TRBV18 and TRBJ1-1, is NAGVMQNPRHLVRRRGQEARLRCSPMKGHSHVYWYRQLPEEGLKFMVYLQKENIIDESGMPKERFSAEFPKEGPSILRIQQVVRGDSAAYFCASSPSRRGNTEAFFGQGTRLTVV.

For this clone: Additional DNA sequences in this sample encode the identical CDR3. The rearrangement uses TRBV30 and TRBJ1-3; no reliable D call. The CDR3 is made up of 14 amino acids. Germline-derived CDR1 and CDR2 are GTSNPN and SVGIG (reference sequence). V was pared by 5 bases and J by 0 bases, with 11 bases between. CDR3 coding DNA: TGTGCCTGGGGTGGACTCCTCTCTGGAAACACCATATATTTT. It specifies CAWGGLLSGNTIYF.

CDR3 loop: CTSSPTSGRAGTDTQYF. The CDR3, as DNA: TGCACCAGCAGCCCGACTAGCGGGAGGGCCGGCACAGATACGCAGTATTTT. The gene calls are TRBV1 and TRBJ2-3; whether TRBD2, the table's D call, matches the DNA was not checked. TRBV1 is a pseudogene. The CDR3 totals 17 residues.

Details on this clone: Mismatch with germline at one junction end may stem from a read error. V gene TRBV7-9 combines with J gene TRBJ2-7; TRBD1 matches 7 bases. The CDR3 extends over 11 amino acids. Looked up from germline, CDR1 is SEHNR and CDR2 is FQNEAQ (reference sequence). This CDR3 reads CASSFEGQPQF. The CDR3 DNA is TGTGCCAGCAGCTTTGAGGGACAGCCGCAGTTC.

The chain recombines TRBV7-2 with TRBJ1-1; a weak D match, TRBD1 (5 bases). V lost 1 base, J lost 1 base, and 10 bases lay in between. The CDR3 has 15 amino acids. Germline CDR1 reads SGHTA; CDR2 reads FQGNSA. DNA of the CDR3: TGTGCCAGCAGCTTAGGGGGCTTAGCGAACACTGAAGCTTTCTTT. Translated: CASSLGGLANTEAFF.

The chain joins TRBV5-4 to TRBJ2-2; the D gene is possibly TRBD1 (5 bases). V shed 2 bases and J shed 5 bases, with 19 bases lying between them. Germline V lookup: CDR1 SGHNT, CDR2 YYREEE (reference sequence). The CDR3 runs 17 residues. The CDR3 sequence: CASSLEVGLSGTGELFF. As DNA, the CDR3 is TGTGCCAGCAGCTTAGAGGTCGGGTTGTCAGGGACCGGGGAGCTGTTTTTT.

The rearrangement joins TRBV27 to TRBJ2-7; TRBD2 matches at 7 bases. CDR1 is MNHEY and CDR2 is SMNVEV in the germline V gene (reference sequence). The CDR3 extends over 16 amino acids. V lost 7 bases to trimming and J lost 0 bases; unmatched junction nucleotides: 12. Here the CDR3 DNA reads TGTGCCAGCAAGAAGCTCGCGGGAGAGGCCTCCTACGAGCAGTACTTC. Its translation: CASKKLAGEASYEQYF.

The rearrangement joins TRBV7-9 to TRBJ2-2; TRBD1 aligns across 7 bases. This CDR3 region has 15 residues. Germline V gene sequence: CDR1 SEHNR, CDR2 FQNEAQ (reference sequence). CDR3 DNA: TGTTCCACCCCACCCGGGGACAGGAACACCGGGGAGCTGTTTTTT. The encoded protein is CSTPPGDRNTGELFF.

The chain joins TRBV5-1 to TRBJ1-1, with 7 bases lining up with TRBD1. The CDR3 contains 16 residues. Germline values: CDR1 SGHRS, CDR2 YFSETQ. The junction had 10 bases not matched to a gene; V was cut back by 1 base and J by 4 bases. The CDR3 region is CASSLSRGGVGTEAFF. In DNA, the CDR3 is TGCGCCAGCAGCTTGTCGAGAGGGGGCGTCGGCACTGAAGCTTTCTTT.

The rearrangement joins TRBV19 to TRBJ2-4; D gene unclear. V was cut by 8 bases and J by 0 bases, with 11 bases left in between. The length of the CDR3 is 14 residues. Germline CDR1 reads LNHDA; CDR2 reads SQIVND (reference sequence). Here the CDR3 reads CASSPTLAKNIQYF. The CDR3 bases are TGTGCCAGTTCCCCTACTTTAGCCAAAAACATTCAGTACTTC.

This clone has a single count. In nucleotides, the CDR3 is TGCGCCAGCAGCCAGCTGAGGAACACCGGGGAGCTGTTTTTT. It is translated as CASSQLRNTGELFF. J is TRBJ2-2 and V is TRBV4-1; D call uncertain. The V gene lost 3 bases and the J gene lost 1 base, with 6 bases spanning the gap. Germline V lookup: CDR1 MGHRA, CDR2 YSYEKL. The CDR3 length is 14 residues.

This CDR3 is CASSSRGGRGDTQYF. Written as DNA, the CDR3 is TGTGCCAGCAGCTCACGGGGGGGCCGTGGAGATACGCAGTATTTT. The chain has TRBV7-3 and TRBJ2-3; TRBD2 matches 8 bases. This CDR3 comprises 15 residues. V gave up 4 bases and J gave up 5 bases; unmatched junction bases: 8. CDR1 and CDR2 from the germline V gene are SGHTA and FQGTGA.

The J gene is TRBJ1-2, the V gene TRBV19; 11 bases line up with TRBD1. Germline lookup yields CDR1 LNHDA and CDR2 SQIVND (reference sequence). Unmatched junction bases numbered 10, after V lost 3 bases and J lost 7 bases. The CDR3 contains 16 residues. CDR3 sequence: CASSMASGDRGSGYTF. In nucleotides, the CDR3 is TGTGCCAGTAGTATGGCGAGCGGGGACAGGGGGAGTGGCTACACCTTC.

A remark on this clone: One end of the junction varies from germline; a read error may be responsible. Additional DNA sequences in this sample encode the identical CDR3. The V gene is TRBV2, the J gene TRBJ1-2; 7 bases match TRBD1. The CDR3 length is 15 residues. Germline V lookup: CDR1 SNHLY, CDR2 FYNNEI. CDR3 DNA: TGTGCCAGCAGCGTCGACAGGGTCGCTAATTATGGCTACACCTTC. This sequence encodes CASSVDRVANYGYTF. The full variable domain, rest sourced from reference TRBV2 and TRBJ1-2, is EPEVTQTPSHQVTQMGQEVILRCVPISNHLYFYWYRQILGQKVEFLVSFYNNEISEKSEIFDDQFSVERPDGSNFTLKIRSTKLEDSAMYFCASSVDRVANYGYTFGSGTRLTVV.

This chain connects TRBV10-3 to TRBJ1-2; D gene unclear. Trimming took off 6 bases at V and 0 bases at J, with 8 bases between the two ends. Per germline, CDR1 ENHRY and CDR2 SYGVKD. The CDR3 runs to 13 residues. The chain's CDR3 is CAISEAANYGYTF. The DNA of the CDR3 is TGTGCCATCAGCGAAGCTGCTAACTATGGCTACACCTTC.

This chain uses TRBV7-2 with TRBJ1-2; possibly TRBD1 for D (5 bases). Germline V gene data show CDR1 as SGHTA and CDR2 as FQGNSA. V was cut by 1 base and J by 4 bases, with 16 bases left in between. CDR3 length: 16 residues. This CDR3 is CASSLGSRTGSYGYTF. CDR3 DNA: TGTGCCAGCAGCTTAGGATCCCGAACAGGATCCTATGGCTACACCTTC.

The gene calls are TRBV19 and TRBJ1-4, with TRBD1 matching 8 bases. V shed 7 bases, J shed 4 bases, and the junction held 2 bases outside the gene matches. Germline V gives CDR1 LNHDA, CDR2 SQIVND (reference sequence). The CDR3 loop spans 13 amino acids. The CDR3 region is CASKDRVNEKLFF. CDR3 nucleotide sequence: TGTGCCAGTAAGGACAGGGTTAATGAAAAACTGTTTTTT.

The rearrangement uses TRBV2 and TRBJ2-5; D gene ambiguous. Per the germline V gene, CDR1 is SNHLY and CDR2 is FYNNEI. The CDR3 runs 14 residues. V was pared by 3 bases and J by 3 bases, with 11 bases between. This chain's CDR3 is CASSERGNKETQYF. CDR3 DNA: TGTGCCAGCAGTGAGCGAGGTAACAAAGAGACCCAGTACTTC.

There are a few counts of this clone. The rearrangement links TRBV13 to TRBJ1-2, with 7 bases that match TRBD1. The CDR3 has 14 amino acids. Germline V lookup: CDR1 PRHDT, CDR2 FYEKMQ (reference sequence). V shed 6 bases, J shed 3 bases, and the junction held 7 bases outside the gene matches. The CDR3 DNA reads as TGTGCCAGCAGGGAGGGGGCGCCGGACTATGGCTACACCTTC. The encoded protein is CASREGAPDYGYTF.

Only a few counts were recorded for this clone. This sequence joins TRBV11-3 and TRBJ2-7, with D unresolved. This CDR3 is built from 13 residues. Between the trimmed V and J ends, which lost 0 bases and 3 bases, there was a span of 6 bases. Germline V gene data show CDR1 as SGHNT and CDR2 as YENEEA. The CDR3 nucleotides are TGTGCCAGCAGCTTAGATCGGGTCTACGAGCAGTACTTC. Its translation: CASSLDRVYEQYF.

The chain joins TRBV7-9 to TRBJ2-7; 14 bases fit TRBD2. Per germline, CDR1 SEHNR and CDR2 FQNEAQ (reference sequence). Losses at the gene ends were 3 bases for V and 6 bases for J; bases not matched to a gene: 16. The CDR3 length is 19 residues. In DNA, the CDR3 is TGTGCCAGCAGCTTTGACAGGACTAGCGGGAGGTCAGGTCCACGCGAGCAGTACTTC. The encoded protein is CASSFDRTSGRSGPREQYF.

This clone has just one count. The rearrangement uses TRBV10-3 and TRBJ2-1; 8 bases agree with TRBD2. V was pared by 2 bases and J by 5 bases, with 2 bases of the junction left unmatched. CDR1 ENHRY and CDR2 SYGVKD come from the germline V gene. The CDR3 is 14 residues long. For the CDR3, the DNA is TGTGCCATCAGTGAGCGGGGGGGGAACAATGAGCAGTTCTTC. It encodes CAISERGGNNEQFF.